One and the same sample provided the 23 T cell receptor beta chains below, sequenced in a study of CD4 T cells in relation to SARS-CoV-2 and coronaviruses. Some clones are missing from TCRdb's copy, which holds only in-frame ones; the method was immunoSEQ multiplex PCR. This sample has under 20,000 clones, with 60% to 80% found just once. These receptors are not linked to any known antigen. Unexposed donor CD4+ T cells date from about 2011-2018, before the COVID-19 pandemic. The cells were cultured for 10 days before CD4+ T cells were isolated. Material for sequencing was CD4+ T cells from PBMCs, cultured in vitro. Receptor source: a human donor in good health.

The rearrangement joins TRBV24-1 to TRBJ2-5, with D unresolved. This CDR3 is built from 13 residues. Trimming removed 1 base at V and 5 bases at J, with 7 bases between. CDR1 and CDR2 from the germline V gene are KGHDR and SFDVKD. The CDR3 reads CATSDFYGETQYF. In nucleotides, the CDR3 is TGTGCCACCAGTGATTTCTACGGGGAGACCCAGTACTTC.

The V call is TRBV5-4, the J call TRBJ2-1; D might be TRBD2 (6 bases). Germline CDR1 reads SGHNT; CDR2 reads YYREEE (reference sequence). The CDR3 consists of 15 residues. Trimming removed 4 bases at V and 5 bases at J, with 16 bases between. DNA of the CDR3: TGTGCCAGCAGCCTCGCACGGGGGATAGACAATGAGCAGTTCTTC. Translation: CASSLARGIDNEQFF.

This clone was found once. The chain's CDR3 is CASSAGTRQPDGEQFF. In nucleotides, the CDR3 is TGTGCCAGCAGCGCAGGAACCCGACAGCCGGACGGGGAGCAGTTCTTC. The chain employs TRBV9 and TRBJ2-1; a weak D match, TRBD1 (5 bases). The CDR3 spans 16 residues. Germline V gene data show CDR1 as SGDLS and CDR2 as YYNGEE. V was cut by 3 bases and J by 10 bases, with 23 bases left in between.

The rearrangement uses TRBV6-5 and TRBJ2-1, with 9 positions matching TRBD1. Germline trimming cut 4 bases from V and 14 bases from J; bases unmatched to any gene: 9. This CDR3 spans 13 amino acids. Germline assignment: CDR1 MNHEY and CDR2 SVGAGI. CDR3 residues: CASSFSDRDREFF. CDR3 nucleotide sequence: TGTGCCAGCAGTTTCTCTGACCGGGACAGGGAGTTCTTC.

This clone turned up a few times. One junction end disagrees with the germline gene, perhaps due to a read error. V and J are TRBV3-1 (or the pseudogene TRBV3-2) and TRBJ2-2, with D perhaps matching TRBD2 (5 bases). Looked up from germline, CDR1 is LGHDT and CDR2 is YNNKEL (reference sequence). The CDR3 spans 13 residues. Here the CDR3 reads CASRQEGTGELFF. CDR3 bases: TGTGCCAGCAGACAAGAGGGTACCGGGGAGCTGTTTTTT.

This clone was found once. The rearrangement uses TRBV19 and TRBJ2-7, with 15 bases identical to TRBD2. V shed 5 bases and J 4 bases; nucleotides not matched to a gene: 3. This CDR3 is 15 amino acids long. Germline assignment: CDR1 LNHDA and CDR2 SQIVND (reference sequence). CDR3 sequence: CASSAGLAGGYEQYF. The CDR3 DNA reads TGTGCCAGTAGTGCCGGACTAGCGGGAGGGTACGAGCAGTACTTC.

The chain is built from TRBV5-1 and TRBJ2-3; 8 bases map to TRBD1. This CDR3 spans 15 amino acids. Per germline, CDR1 SGHRS and CDR2 YFSETQ. Losses at the gene ends were 2 bases for V and 2 bases for J; bases not matched to a gene: 4. CDR3 coding DNA: TGCGCCAGCAGCTTAGGGACAGGCAACACAGATACGCAGTATTTT. It is translated as CASSLGTGNTDTQYF.

This clone turned up a few times. The chain has TRBV27 and TRBJ2-5; D not resolved. Trimming shortened V by 2 bases and J by 0 bases, and 7 bases separated the two germline ends. The germline gives CDR1 MNHEY, CDR2 SMNVEV (reference sequence). This CDR3 is 14 amino acids long. The CDR3 spells CASSLGGDQETQYF. CDR3 bases: TGTGCCAGCAGTTTAGGTGGCGACCAAGAGACCCAGTACTTC.

The CDR3 DNA reads as TGTGCCAGCAGCTCGGGACTAGTAGTAGACGAGCAGTACTTC. Its protein product is CASSSGLVVDEQYF. The genes are TRBV7-2 and TRBJ2-7, with 8 bases aligning to TRBD2. CDR3 length: 14 residues. From germline, CDR1 is SGHTA and CDR2 FQGNSA. The ends lost 4 bases at V and 5 bases at J; junction bases unmatched: 7.

This clone was detected once. The CDR3 DNA reads TGTGCCAGCAGCCAAGCAAACACTGAAGCTTTCTTT. Amino acid sequence: CASSQANTEAFF. The V gene is TRBV3-1 (or the pseudogene TRBV3-2), the J gene TRBJ1-1; D not resolved. The germline gives CDR1 LGHDT, CDR2 YNNKEL (reference sequence). The CDR3 is made up of 12 amino acids. V dropped 1 base and J dropped 2 bases, with 2 bases sitting between them.

This clone appeared once. This rearrangement joins TRBV19 to TRBJ2-1; D unresolved. This CDR3 region has 16 residues. Germline CDR1 and CDR2: LNHDA and SQIVND (reference sequence). The V end lost 3 bases, the J end lost 9 bases, and 21 bases lay between the germline ends. The CDR3 coding sequence is TGTGCCAGTAGTATTCCCCTCAAAGATACCTGGGGTGAGCAGTTCTTC. Translating gives CASSIPLKDTWGEQFF. The entire variable domain, with the rest obtained from reference TRBV19 and TRBJ2-1, is as follows: DGGITQSPKYLFRKEGQNVTLSCEQNLNHDAMYWYRQDPGQGLRLIYYSQIVNDFQKGDIAEGYSVSREKKESFPLTVTSAQKNPTAFYLCASSIPLKDTWGEQFFGPGTRLTVL.

This clone occurred a few times. The chain employs TRBV4-2 and TRBJ2-7; D not certain. The CDR3 is made up of 13 amino acids. Germline V lookup: CDR1 LGHNA, CDR2 YNFKEQ. V lost 0 bases and J lost 3, with 6 bases in between. The CDR3 DNA reads TGTGCCAGCAGCCAAGAGGTAAGCTACGAGCAGTACTTC. Protein: CASSQEVSYEQYF.

V gene TRBV24-1 combines with J gene TRBJ1-2, with 7 bases aligning to TRBD1. J gave up 4 bases and V 3 bases, and 4 bases lay outside the gene matches. There are 14 residues in the CDR3. Germline V lookup: CDR1 KGHDR, CDR2 SFDVKD. This CDR3 reads CATSDPGQSYGYTF. The CDR3 coding sequence is TGTGCCACCAGTGATCCGGGACAGAGCTATGGCTACACCTTC.

V usage is TRBV11-2 and J usage is TRBJ1-4, with 7 bases lining up with TRBD1. CDR1 is SGHAT and CDR2 is FQNNGV in the germline V gene. CDR3 length equals 15 residues. The V and J ends lost 5 bases and 5 bases, in that order; junction bases with no gene match: 8. The CDR3 region is CASSPSGGVNEKLFF. In DNA, the CDR3 is TGTGCCAGCAGCCCCTCAGGGGGAGTAAATGAAAAACTGTTTTTT.

The chain uses TRBV19 and TRBJ1-4; D is uncertain. The V gene lost 0 bases and the J gene lost 0 bases, with 14 bases spanning the gap. Per the germline V gene, CDR1 is LNHDA and CDR2 is SQIVND (reference sequence). The CDR3 totals 18 residues. The CDR3 loop is CASSIDRQALATNEKLFF. In DNA, the CDR3 is TGTGCCAGTAGTATAGATCGTCAGGCTCTCGCAACTAATGAAAAACTGTTTTTT.

This chain links TRBV6-6 with TRBJ2-3; D gene uncertain. The CDR3 contains 17 residues. V was pared by 5 bases and J by 0 bases, with 18 bases between. Germline assignment: CDR1 MNHNY and CDR2 SVGAGI (reference sequence). This CDR3 is CASSPFYGSGSTDTQYF. In nucleotides, the CDR3 is TGTGCCAGCAGTCCTTTTTACGGATCAGGTAGCACAGATACGCAGTATTTT.

V and J are TRBV6-5 and TRBJ2-7; 10 bases are a match to TRBD1. Per germline, CDR1 MNHEY and CDR2 SVGAGI. The CDR3 is made up of 15 amino acids. After removal of 5 bases from V and 3 bases from J, the junction contained 7 bases not matched to a gene. CDR3 sequence: CASSPGTGDIYEQYF. As DNA, the CDR3 is TGTGCCAGCAGTCCTGGGACAGGGGACATCTACGAGCAGTACTTC.

The rearrangement uses TRBV25-1 and TRBJ1-1; 8 nucleotides align to TRBD1. The germline CDR1 and CDR2 sequences are MGHDK and SYGVNS. Trimming cost V 8 bases and J 11 bases; bases outside gene matches: 16. CDR3 length: 14 amino acids. The CDR3 spells CASLQAGGRANAFF. CDR3 nucleotides: TGTGCCAGCTTACAAGCAGGGGGCCGCGCTAACGCTTTCTTT.

This clone was seen just once. The CDR3, as DNA: TGTGCCAGCAGCTTAGATGCGGGAGGGCCATCGACAGATACGCAGTATTTT. This translates into CASSLDAGGPSTDTQYF. This chain uses TRBV7-2 with TRBJ2-3; 9 bases match TRBD2. The CDR3 loop spans 17 amino acids. Germline V gene lookup returns CDR1 SGHTA and CDR2 FQGNSA. Losses at the gene ends were 1 base for V and 3 bases for J; bases not matched to a gene: 8.

The rearrangement uses TRBV10-1 and TRBJ2-3; the D gene is possibly TRBD2 (5 bases). Germline CDR1 and CDR2: WNHNN and SYGVQD (reference sequence). With 4 bases removed from V and 2 bases from J, the gap between germline ends came to 13 bases. This CDR3 is 15 amino acids long. The CDR3: CASSGGSHPTDTQYF. CDR3 nucleotides: TGCGCCAGCAGTGGAGGGAGCCATCCCACAGATACGCAGTATTTT.

This clone has just a few counts. V gene TRBV11-1 combines with J gene TRBJ2-1; 8 bases agree with TRBD2. This CDR3 has 15 amino acids. Germline assignment: CDR1 SGHAT and CDR2 FQDESV (reference sequence). The trim removed 5 bases at V and 11 bases at J, leaving 14 bases unmatched. CDR3 nucleotides: TGTGCCAGCAGCCTAACAGGACTAGCTAATAAGAAGCAGTTCTTC. Translation: CASSLTGLANKKQFF. Complete variable domain (other parts from reference TRBV11-1 and TRBJ2-1): EAEVAQSPRYKITEKSQAVAFWCDPISGHATLYWYRQILGQGPELLVQFQDESVVDDSQLPKDRFSAERLKGVDSTLKIQPAELGDSAMYLCASSLTGLANKKQFFGPGTRLTVL.

The chain is built from TRBV11-2 and TRBJ1-1; D gene uncertain. The V gene lost 2 bases and the J gene lost 1 base, with 11 bases spanning the gap. The CDR3 has 15 amino acids. The germline V gene encodes CDR1 SGHAT and CDR2 FQNNGV. The CDR3 DNA follows: TGTGCCAGCAGCTTACAAGGCGCAGGGAACACTGAAGCTTTCTTT. This translates into CASSLQGAGNTEAFF.

The gene calls are TRBV10-2 and TRBJ2-5, with no clear D. CDR3 length equals 12 residues. The V end was cut by 0 bases, the J end by 5 bases, with 4 bases between. The germline V gene encodes CDR1 WSHSY and CDR2 SAAADI. The CDR3 coding sequence is TGCGCCAGCAGTGAGTCGCGTGAGACCCAGTACTTC. Protein sequence: CASSESRETQYF.